The 26 T cell receptor beta chains given below trace back to one sample, sequenced in a study of blood T cell repertoires in COVID-19. Clones were read by immunoSEQ multiplex PCR, and TCRdb kept only the in-frame ones, dropping some. Of over 250,000 clones detected, about 88% appear once; the ten largest clones hold 2.5% to 3.5%. Material for sequencing was PBMCs or T cells enriched from blood (not recorded which). These receptors were obtained from a woman aged 45-59 years who had recovered from COVID-19.

This CDR3 reads CASSQSGRYYNEQFF. The CDR3 DNA sequence: TGTGCCAGCAGCCAGTCAGGGAGGTACTACAATGAGCAGTTCTTC. The chain links TRBV4-2 to TRBJ2-1, with D possibly TRBD2 on 6 matching bases. Germline loops: CDR1 LGHNA, CDR2 YNFKEQ. The CDR3 length is 15 residues. Deletions cut 3 bases from V and 3 bases from J, with 12 bases between.

The rearrangement uses TRBV5-1 and TRBJ2-3; 10 nucleotides match TRBD1. The length of the CDR3 is 16 residues. V lost 1 base and J lost 4; bases outside the gene matches: 6. Germline values: CDR1 SGHRS, CDR2 YFSETQ. DNA for the CDR3: TGCGCCAGCAGCTTGACCGGGACAGGGGATTCAGATACGCAGTATTTT. Encoded protein: CASSLTGTGDSDTQYF.

The rearrangement joins TRBV4-1 to TRBJ2-5, with TRBD2 matching over 8 bases. The CDR3 is 15 residues long. V was clipped by 4 bases and J by 7 bases; unmatched bases: 11. The germline V gene encodes CDR1 MGHRA and CDR2 YSYEKL. Here the CDR3 DNA reads TGCGCCAGCAGCCCAGCGGGAGAGAAACGGTGGACCCAGTACTTC. It translates to CASSPAGEKRWTQYF.

V usage is TRBV7-2 and J usage is TRBJ1-4; a possible D gene is TRBD1 (6 bases). V lost 5 bases to trimming and J lost 0 bases, with 13 bases between them. The length of the CDR3 is 16 residues. Per the germline V gene, CDR1 is SGHTA and CDR2 is FQGNSA. CDR3 in amino acids: CASSNRGGATNEKLFF. CDR3 nucleotide sequence: TGTGCCAGCAGCAACCGAGGGGGGGCAACTAATGAAAAACTGTTTTTT.

The V call is TRBV5-4, the J call TRBJ2-1; D is unclear. This CDR3 contains 15 residues. Per germline, CDR1 SGHNT and CDR2 YYREEE (reference sequence). The V and J ends lost 3 bases and 4 bases respectively, with 14 bases between them. CDR3 sequence reads: CASSSRREAYNEQFF. The DNA for the CDR3 is TGTGCCAGCAGCTCGAGGCGAGAGGCTTACAATGAGCAGTTCTTC.

The chain combines TRBV6-5 with TRBJ1-1; 9 bases align to TRBD1. The V gene end was trimmed by 4 bases and the J gene end by 1 base; junction bases not matched to a gene: 4. The germline V gene has CDR1 MNHEY and CDR2 SVGAGI. The CDR3 length is 15 residues. The CDR3 sequence: CASSFTGGRNTEAFF. The CDR3 region has the DNA TGTGCCAGCAGTTTTACAGGGGGCCGGAACACTGAAGCTTTCTTT.

This clone was counted between two and nine times. The chain has TRBV28 and TRBJ2-5; D may be TRBD2 (7 bases). The CDR3 sequence is 16 residues long. From germline, CDR1 is MDHEN and CDR2 SYDVKM. Trimming removed 6 bases at V and 2 bases at J, with 19 bases between. CDR3 sequence (DNA): TGTGCCAGCAGCTCCGGTCGGGGGGCGCGTCAAGAGACCCAGTACTTC. It encodes CASSSGRGARQETQYF.

CDR3 loop: CASSPGQNYGYTF. The DNA of the CDR3 is TGTGCCAGCAGCCCGGGACAGAACTATGGCTACACCTTC. J is TRBJ1-2 and V is TRBV7-8; 7 nucleotides align to TRBD1. Germline lookup yields CDR1 SGHVS and CDR2 FQNEAQ. The ends lost 5 bases at V and 2 bases at J; junction bases unmatched: 2. The length of the CDR3 is 13 residues.

The gene calls are TRBV5-1 and TRBJ2-1, with 10 bases fitting TRBD2. CDR1 SGHRS and CDR2 YFSETQ come from the germline V gene. V gave up 5 bases and J gave up 10 bases; unmatched junction bases: 15. There are 16 residues in the CDR3. The CDR3 sequence: CASRSSSGRIGSEQFF. In nucleotides, the CDR3 is TGCGCCAGCAGGTCTTCTAGCGGGAGAATAGGATCAGAGCAGTTCTTC.

The chain recombines TRBV7-2 with TRBJ1-5, with TRBD1 as a possible D gene (6 bases). Per the germline V gene, CDR1 is SGHTA and CDR2 is FQGNSA. CDR3 size: 14 residues. The ends were cut back, 5 bases at V and 2 bases at J, with 10 bases in the middle. CDR3 loop: CASSRAGGNQPQHF. The CDR3 DNA reads as TGTGCCAGCAGCAGGGCAGGGGGCAATCAGCCCCAGCATTTT.

The V call is TRBV27, the J call TRBJ1-6; 7 bases agree with TRBD1. Trimming removed 4 bases from V and 4 bases from J; junction bases left unmatched: 4. The germline V gene encodes CDR1 MNHEY and CDR2 SMNVEV (reference sequence). The CDR3 spans 15 residues. CDR3 in amino acids: CASSWDRLYNSPLHF. CDR3 bases: TGTGCCAGCAGTTGGGACAGACTTTATAATTCACCCCTCCACTTT.

CDR3 amino acids: CAWRIAGVYLDTQYF. The DNA of the CDR3 is TGTGCCTGGAGAATAGCGGGAGTCTATTTAGATACGCAGTATTTT. The rearrangement joins TRBV30 to TRBJ2-3; TRBD2 matches 9 bases. This CDR3 has 15 amino acids. Germline V gives CDR1 GTSNPN, CDR2 SVGIG (reference sequence). J gave up 5 bases and V 3 bases, and 9 bases lay outside the gene matches.

The V call is TRBV6-2 or TRBV6-3, the J call TRBJ1-1, with 10 bases fitting TRBD1. Trimming cost V 5 bases and J 7 bases; bases outside gene matches: 10. Germline-derived CDR1 and CDR2 are MNHEY and SVGEGT. CDR3 length: 15 residues. The DNA of the CDR3 is TGTGCCAGCAGTCTACCGGGACAGGGGAACGGTGAAGCTTTCTTT. Encoded protein: CASSLPGQGNGEAFF.

This sequence joins TRBV3-1 (or the pseudogene TRBV3-2) and TRBJ1-1; D remains ambiguous. This CDR3 contains 13 residues. Deletions cut 4 bases from V and 1 base from J, with 7 bases between. Germline V lookup: CDR1 LGHDT, CDR2 YNNKEL (reference sequence). CDR3 in amino acids: CASSPNRNTEAFF. In nucleotides, the CDR3 is TGTGCCAGCAGCCCGAACAGGAACACTGAAGCTTTCTTT.

This clone has just one count. J is TRBJ2-7 and V is TRBV5-1; tentative D call: TRBD1 (6 bases). CDR3 length: 14 residues. Trimming pared 5 bases from V and 3 bases from J, leaving 15 bases between. Per germline, CDR1 SGHRS and CDR2 YFSETQ. The CDR3 region is CASRGDIGHYEQYF. The CDR3 coding sequence is TGCGCCAGCAGAGGGGACATCGGGCACTACGAGCAGTACTTC.

In its sample, this clone was seen many times. V is TRBV5-4 and J is TRBJ1-2, with D unclear. The germline V gene has CDR1 SGHNT and CDR2 YYREEE (reference sequence). The CDR3 is made up of 13 amino acids. Trimming removed 0 bases from V and 2 bases from J, with 5 bases in between. CDR3 protein: CASSLVGNYGYTF. The CDR3 nucleotides are TGTGCCAGCAGCTTGGTCGGGAACTATGGCTACACCTTC.

This chain uses TRBV7-3 with TRBJ2-2; 11 positions agree with TRBD2. CDR3 size: 14 residues. The V segment lost 5 bases and the J segment 5 bases; nucleotides outside the gene matches: 1. CDR1 is SGHTA and CDR2 is FQGTGA in the germline V gene. The CDR3 here is CASSRTSGTGELFF. As DNA, the CDR3 is TGTGCCAGCAGCCGGACTAGCGGGACCGGGGAGCTGTTTTTT.

The chain uses TRBV28 and TRBJ1-5, with 11 bases fitting TRBD1. In germline, CDR1 is MDHEN, CDR2 SYDVKM. The CDR3 is 17 amino acids. The ends lost 6 bases at V and 1 base at J; junction bases unmatched: 8. The CDR3: CASSSGTGGGSNQPQHF. The CDR3, as DNA: TGTGCCAGCAGCTCCGGGACAGGGGGAGGGAGCAATCAGCCCCAGCATTTT.

The chain links TRBV30 to TRBJ2-3; possible D gene TRBD2, 6 bases. Deletions cut 5 bases from V and 0 bases from J, with 12 bases between. This CDR3 contains 14 residues. The germline CDR1 and CDR2 sequences are GTSNPN and SVGIG (reference sequence). DNA for the CDR3: TGTGCCTGGGCTAGCGCGTCTAGCACAGATACGCAGTATTTT. The encoded protein is CAWASASSTDTQYF. Full variable domain (missing parts from reference TRBV30 and TRBJ2-3): SQTIHQWPATLVQPVGSPLSLECTVEGTSNPNLYWYRQAAGRGLQLLFYSVGIGQISSEVPQNLSASRPQDRQFILSSKKLLLSDSGFYLCAWASASSTDTQYFGPGTRLTVL.

This clone came up once. V and J are TRBV4-2 and TRBJ2-7; weak D call: TRBD2 (5 bases). V was shortened by 3 bases and J by 3 bases, with 9 bases between the two germline ends. This CDR3 has 13 residues. The germline V gene encodes CDR1 LGHNA and CDR2 YNFKEQ. This chain's CDR3 is CASSQERVYEQYF. CDR3 DNA: TGTGCCAGCAGCCAGGAGAGGGTCTACGAGCAGTACTTC.

The chain couples TRBV16 to TRBJ1-1, with D perhaps matching TRBD1 (5 bases). This CDR3 is 14 amino acids long. Trimming shortened V by 5 bases and J by 1 base, and 11 bases separated the two germline ends. Per germline, CDR1 KGHSY and CDR2 FQNENV. As DNA, the CDR3 is TGTGCCAGCAGCAAAATACAGGCGAACACTGAAGCTTTCTTT. Protein sequence: CASSKIQANTEAFF.

This clone was found a few times. The gene calls are TRBV6-6 and TRBJ2-7; 10 bases match TRBD2. The V gene's germline CDR1 is MNHNY and CDR2 SVGAGI (reference sequence). Trimming cost V 2 bases and J 2 bases; bases outside gene matches: 3. CDR3 length: 15 amino acids. The CDR3 loop reads CASSYKREGPYEQYF. CDR3 bases: TGTGCCAGCAGTTACAAGCGGGAGGGCCCCTACGAGCAGTACTTC.

The chain employs TRBV5-1 and TRBJ2-1; 8 nucleotides line up with TRBD2. V shed 5 bases, J shed 3 bases, and the junction held 4 bases outside the gene matches. There are 14 residues in the CDR3. Germline V gene data show CDR1 as SGHRS and CDR2 as YFSETQ. The CDR3, as DNA: TGCGCCAGCAGTCGGGAGGGGGGCTACAATGAGCAGTTCTTC. It translates to CASSREGGYNEQFF.

The chain is built from TRBV28 and TRBJ1-2; 9 bases fit TRBD1. The junction had 5 bases not matched to a gene; V was cut back by 5 bases and J by 7 bases. The CDR3 runs 13 residues. The germline V gene has CDR1 MDHEN and CDR2 SYDVKM. This chain's CDR3 is CASSPQGARGYTF. The CDR3 nucleotides read TGTGCCAGCAGTCCACAGGGGGCGCGTGGCTACACCTTC.

The CDR3 here is CASSSRQSNQPQHF. CDR3 bases: TGTGCCAGCAGCTCCCGACAGAGCAATCAGCCCCAGCATTTT. J is TRBJ1-5 and V is TRBV7-2, with D tentatively TRBD1 (5 bases). V lost 4 bases and J 1 base, leaving 8 bases between the germline ends. The V gene's germline CDR1 is SGHTA and CDR2 FQGNSA. The CDR3 loop spans 14 amino acids.

V gene TRBV27 combines with J gene TRBJ2-7; 9 bases agree with TRBD1. CDR1 MNHEY and CDR2 SMNVEV come from the germline V gene (reference sequence). CDR3 size: 15 residues. J was trimmed by 3 bases and V by 3 bases; bases with no gene match: 6. CDR3 coding DNA: TGTGCCAGCAGTTTCGGGACAGGGCTCTTCTACGAGCAGTACTTC. It is translated as CASSFGTGLFYEQYF.